This T cell receptor (beta chain) was sequenced in a study of shared clonotypes between healthy human individuals. Broader study findings: Measured sharing among donors was expected to vary with sequencing depth. Sampling was confined to blood; repertoires within tissues likely differ.

In the original processing: Because ImmunoSEQ provided only junction sequences with no quality scores, the filtering differed. Profiled with immunoSEQ multiplex PCR; TCRdb holds only in-frame clones, not every one. V, J and clone size reflect that table, while D and trimming were determined from the DNA. The repertoire holds millions of clones, with just over 90% as singletons. Worth noting for this clone: The antigen remains undetermined.

CDR1 is MNHEY, CDR2 SVGAGI, per germline. V lost 2 bases and J 4 bases, leaving 2 bases between the germline ends. The CDR3 extends over 11 amino acids. This clonotype was obtained from a man aged 18 to 29 in good health. Sequences were obtained from naive CD4+ T cells sorted from blood. Specified subset: CD45RA+ positively selected. The chain has TRBV6-5 and TRBJ2-5; no firm D call. The CDR3 loop is CASSYTETQYF. The DNA of the CDR3 is TGTGCCAGCAGTTACACAGAGACCCAGTACTTC.